The clone carrying this TCR beta chain is identified as medium-sized from frequency. Antigen specificity is unknown. Each sample's input was around 250 ng genomic DNA, 38,000 or so genome equivalents. The record originates from a study of T cell clusters in autoimmune cytopenias. The study's findings and limits: Physiological T cell clusters of healthy donors were apparently absent in primary autoimmune cytopenia patients.

One tube held mixed TRB-A and TRB-B primer pools for touch-down PCR. TCRdb re-called the multiplex PCR reads and catalogs CDR3 proteins one per entry, DNA excluded. The sample table sets out about 15,000 distinct CDR3 sequences. This CDR3 contains 16 residues. Germline V CDR1 and CDR2: MNHEY, SVGAGI. This clonotype originated in a human donor with an autoimmune cytopenia or autoimmune hepatitis (not recorded which). This chain joins TRBV6-5 and TRBJ2-7; TCRdb's assignment of TRBD2 cannot be checked, as there is no DNA. Sequences were obtained from peripheral blood. The CDR3 protein is CASSSPGTSGTYEQYF.